The 27 T cell receptor beta chains below come from one sample, sequenced in a study of glioma-infiltrating T cells after dendritic cell vaccination. The repertoire was sequenced with immunoSEQ multiplex PCR; TCRdb's copy has only in-frame clones and lacks some. Here the sample spans about 92,000 clones, 85% to 90% being singletons. The sequencing used blood, collected before dendritic cell vaccination. These receptor sequences come from a human donor with glioblastoma.

The chain joins TRBV30 to TRBJ2-7, with D possibly matching TRBD2 (5 bases). CDR1 and CDR2 from the germline V gene are GTSNPN and SVGIG (reference sequence). V lost 0 bases, J lost 1 base, and 13 bases lay in between. This CDR3 comprises 15 residues. The chain's CDR3 is CAWSVLGFDSYEQYF. CDR3 nucleotide sequence: TGTGCCTGGAGTGTACTAGGCTTTGATTCCTACGAGCAGTACTTC.

CDR3 in DNA: TGCGCCAGCAGCCAAGATGGTAGCGGTAGCTACAATGAGCAGTTCTTC. Translation: CASSQDGSGSYNEQFF. This chain uses TRBV4-1 with TRBJ2-1; TRBD2 is a possible D gene (6 bases). Germline CDR1 reads MGHRA; CDR2 reads YSYEKL. The CDR3 is 16 amino acids. V was pared by 0 bases and J by 3 bases, with 12 bases between.

The CDR3 DNA sequence: TGCGCCAGCAGCCCTACAACAAGCGGGAACTTTAAAGACGAGCAGTACTTC. This encodes CASSPTTSGNFKDEQYF. The rearrangement uses TRBV4-1 and TRBJ2-7; 7 positions agree with TRBD2. The V and J ends lost 4 bases and 5 bases, in that order; junction bases with no gene match: 17. The V gene's germline CDR1 is MGHRA and CDR2 YSYEKL. The CDR3 is 17 residues long.

The chain uses TRBV27 and TRBJ2-5, with TRBD1 identical over 8 bases. Germline loops: CDR1 MNHEY, CDR2 SMNVEV (reference sequence). The V segment lost 8 bases and the J segment 5 bases; nucleotides outside the gene matches: 10. This CDR3 has 14 residues. The CDR3 is CASGYRGRTETQYF. CDR3 DNA: TGTGCCAGCGGATACAGGGGGAGAACGGAGACCCAGTACTTC.

The chain carries TRBV5-1 and TRBJ1-2, with 7 bases identical to TRBD1. The CDR3 runs 14 residues. CDR1 is SGHRS, CDR2 YFSETQ, per germline. V gave up 4 bases and J gave up 4 bases; unmatched junction bases: 7. CDR3 amino acids: CASSPGQDIYGYTF. Here the CDR3 DNA reads TGCGCCAGCAGCCCTGGACAGGATATCTATGGCTACACCTTC.

This chain links TRBV27 with TRBJ2-3, with 9 positions matching TRBD2. This CDR3 has 18 residues. V lost 0 bases and J lost 3; bases outside the gene matches: 10. Per the germline V gene, CDR1 is MNHEY and CDR2 is SMNVEV (reference sequence). CDR3 sequence reads: CASSLSMSSGSMTDTQYF. The CDR3 DNA is TGTGCCAGCAGTTTATCGATGAGTAGCGGGAGTATGACAGATACGCAGTATTTT.

This clone appeared once. This sample includes further DNA sequences coding for the same CDR3. The DNA of the CDR3 is TGTGCCAGCAGCGGGGGGTATGGCTACACCTTC. Its protein product is CASSGGYGYTF. The chain employs TRBV27 and TRBJ1-2; maybe TRBD1 (5 bases). This CDR3 is 11 amino acids long. The V gene lost 6 bases and the J gene lost 5 bases, with 7 bases spanning the gap. Per the germline V gene, CDR1 is MNHEY and CDR2 is SMNVEV (reference sequence).

The chain joins TRBV5-1 to TRBJ1-3; no clear D. V was cut by 0 bases and J by 0 bases, with 7 bases left in between. The CDR3 covers 15 residues. Germline V gene sequence: CDR1 SGHRS, CDR2 YFSETQ. CDR3 sequence: CASSLAHSSGNTIYF. The CDR3 DNA is TGCGCCAGCAGCTTGGCCCACAGCTCTGGAAACACCATATATTTT.

On this clone itself: The junction does not match germline at one end; this may be a read error. This chain uses TRBV5-8 with TRBJ2-7, with 7 bases matching TRBD1. The CDR3 length is 11 residues. Germline values: CDR1 SGHTS, CDR2 YDEGEE. In nucleotides, the CDR3 is TGTGCCAGCAGCTTGACCGGACAGGCCGACTTC. Translating it yields CASSLTGQADF.

The V gene is TRBV19, the J gene TRBJ1-5; no reliable D call. Germline values: CDR1 LNHDA, CDR2 SQIVND (reference sequence). CDR3 length equals 16 residues. V shed 5 bases and J shed 0 bases, with 14 bases lying between them. The CDR3 region has the DNA TGTGCCAGTAGTCCCCAAGCGGGTTTTAGCAATCAGCCCCAGCATTTT. This codes for CASSPQAGFSNQPQHF.

The chain is built from TRBV27 and TRBJ1-2; 8 bases match TRBD1. The germline CDR1 and CDR2 sequences are MNHEY and SMNVEV (reference sequence). The CDR3 length is 15 residues. V gave up 5 bases and J gave up 3 bases; unmatched junction bases: 8. Here the CDR3 reads CASSPRTGQDYGYTF. Written as DNA, the CDR3 is TGTGCCAGCAGTCCCCGGACAGGGCAGGACTATGGCTACACCTTC.

This clone was observed once. The chain is built from TRBV10-2 and TRBJ2-3; 9 bases map to TRBD2. Germline V gene sequence: CDR1 WSHSY, CDR2 SAAADI. After removal of 8 bases from V and 4 bases from J, the junction contained 4 bases not matched to a gene. The CDR3 has 13 amino acids. Here the CDR3 DNA reads TGCGCCAGCCAGGAGCGGGAGGCAGATACGCAGTATTTT. Its translation is CASQEREADTQYF.

The J gene is TRBJ2-3, the V gene TRBV27; 7 nucleotides line up with TRBD1. The germline gives CDR1 MNHEY, CDR2 SMNVEV (reference sequence). The CDR3 extends over 15 amino acids. After removal of 2 bases from V and 3 bases from J, the junction contained 5 bases not matched to a gene. The CDR3 DNA is TGTGCCAGCAGTTTACATAGGGGGCTTACAGATACGCAGTATTTT. Translating it yields CASSLHRGLTDTQYF.

Only one count was recorded for this clone. The chain carries TRBV19 and TRBJ1-5; 9 bases are shared with TRBD1. The J segment lost 7 bases and the V segment lost 3 bases, leaving 7 bases of the junction unmatched. In germline, CDR1 is LNHDA, CDR2 SQIVND (reference sequence). The CDR3 extends over 15 amino acids. This CDR3 is CASSIVTGGSQPQHF. In DNA, the CDR3 is TGTGCCAGTAGTATCGTCACAGGGGGCAGCCAGCCCCAGCATTTT.

V is TRBV2 and J is TRBJ2-7; D gene unclear. Germline CDR1 and CDR2: SNHLY and FYNNEI. Trimming removed 4 bases at V and 3 bases at J, with 10 bases between. The CDR3 sequence is 13 residues long. As DNA, the CDR3 is TGTGCCAGCAGTGGTGCGGAAGGCTACGAGCAGTACTTC. Translated: CASSGAEGYEQYF. Based on the CDR3 plus reference TRBV2 and TRBJ2-7, the full variable domain is EPEVTQTPSHQVTQMGQEVILRCVPISNHLYFYWYRQILGQKVEFLVSFYNNEISEKSEIFDDQFSVERPDGSNFTLKIRSTKLEDSAMYFCASSGAEGYEQYFGPGTRLTVT.

This sequence joins TRBV15 and TRBJ1-5, with no clear D. Trimming left V 8 bases short and J 4 bases short, with 9 bases between. This CDR3 is built from 12 residues. CDR1 LNHNV and CDR2 YYDKDF come from the germline V gene (reference sequence). The CDR3 here is CATGQDNQPQHF. CDR3 in DNA: TGTGCCACCGGGCAGGATAATCAGCCCCAGCATTTT.

The CDR3 DNA follows: TGCGCCAGCAGCCAAGCTCAGGGGCCCTTGAACACTGAAGCTTTCTTT. Translating it yields CASSQAQGPLNTEAFF. This chain joins TRBV4-1 and TRBJ1-1; possible D gene TRBD1, 6 bases. The CDR3 totals 16 residues. Germline V lookup: CDR1 MGHRA, CDR2 YSYEKL. Trimming removed 1 base from V and 0 bases from J, with 12 bases in between.

This chain joins TRBV7-8 and TRBJ1-2; possible D gene TRBD1, 5 bases. Germline values: CDR1 SGHVS, CDR2 FQNEAQ. The CDR3 sequence is 13 residues long. V was trimmed by 0 bases and J by 7 bases, leaving 9 bases between them. Written as DNA, the CDR3 is TGTGCCAGCAGCTTAGCCCAGGGTGTTGGCTACACCTTC. Translating gives CASSLAQGVGYTF.

The CDR3 nucleotides are TGCGCCAGCAGACATTCGCAGGGGTATGACACTGAAGCTTTCTTT. Its translation is CASRHSQGYDTEAFF. The chain combines TRBV5-1 with TRBJ1-1; a possible D gene is TRBD1 (6 bases). There are 15 residues in the CDR3. The germline V and J ends were trimmed by 5 bases and 3 bases, with 17 bases remaining between them. CDR1 SGHRS and CDR2 YFSETQ come from the germline V gene. The whole variable domain, filled in from reference TRBV5-1 and TRBJ1-1, reads KAGVTQTPRYLIKTRGQQVTLSCSPISGHRSVSWYQQTPGQGLQFLFEYFSETQRNKGNFPGRFSGRQFSNSRSEMNVSTLELGDSALYLCASRHSQGYDTEAFFGQGTRLTVV.

The chain couples TRBV29-1 to TRBJ2-3, with 8 nucleotides matching TRBD1. The CDR3 is made up of 13 amino acids. The germline CDR1 and CDR2 sequences are SQVTM and ANQGSEA. After removal of 5 bases from V and 3 bases from J, the junction contained 4 bases not matched to a gene. The CDR3 region is CSVRTGQTDTQYF. CDR3 nucleotides: TGCAGCGTTAGGACAGGGCAAACAGATACGCAGTATTTT.

This chain joins TRBV9 and TRBJ2-3; D is unresolved. Trimming removed 4 bases at V and 3 bases at J, with 3 bases between. The CDR3 runs 11 residues. The germline CDR1 and CDR2 sequences are SGDLS and YYNGEE. The DNA for the CDR3 is TGTGCCAGCAGCTATACAGATACGCAGTATTTT. Protein product: CASSYTDTQYF.

The chain joins TRBV15 to TRBJ1-5; maybe TRBD1 (5 bases). This CDR3 comprises 13 residues. CDR1 and CDR2 from the germline V gene are LNHNV and YYDKDF (reference sequence). V lost 5 bases to trimming and J lost 7 bases, with 12 bases between them. CDR3 sequence (DNA): TGTGCCACCAGCCCATACAGGCTCCAGCCCCAGCATTTT. Translating it yields CATSPYRLQPQHF.

This clone appeared once. The rearrangement uses TRBV7-9 and TRBJ2-7, with 8 bases that match TRBD1. Trimming at V came to 5 bases and at J to 5 bases, leaving 20 bases not matched to a gene. This CDR3 has 18 amino acids. Germline V CDR1 and CDR2: SEHNR, FQNEAQ (reference sequence). CDR3 in DNA: TGTGCCAGCAGCCCCCTCGGGGGACAGGAAGGTCCTCCCCACGAGCAGTACTTC. Translation gives CASSPLGGQEGPPHEQYF.

This clone showed up just a few times. The rearrangement joins TRBV7-3 to TRBJ1-2; TRBD1 might be the D (5 bases). V lost 4 bases to trimming and J lost 0 bases, with 15 bases between them. The CDR3 has 16 amino acids. Germline loops: CDR1 SGHTA, CDR2 FQGTGA. The CDR3: CASSSRGGGPNYGYTF. The DNA of the CDR3 is TGTGCCAGCAGCTCACGGGGGGGAGGGCCTAACTATGGCTACACCTTC.

This chain joins TRBV6-1 and TRBJ2-7, with a possible D match to TRBD2 (5 bases). This CDR3 is 11 amino acids long. The germline gives CDR1 MNHNS, CDR2 SASEGT. V gave up 6 bases and J gave up 6 bases, with 9 bases separating them. CDR3 DNA: TGTGCCAGCAGGACTAATTCCGAGCAGTACTTC. It is translated as CASRTNSEQYF.

The chain carries TRBV15 and TRBJ2-7, with a weak D call TRBD2 (6 bases). Germline loops: CDR1 LNHNV, CDR2 YYDKDF (reference sequence). Trimming took 1 base from V and 4 from J, leaving 8 bases between them. The CDR3 has 13 amino acids. The CDR3 nucleotides are TGTGCCACCAGCAGAGTGGGAGGATACGAGCAGTACTTC. Protein sequence: CATSRVGGYEQYF.

The rearrangement links TRBV19 to TRBJ2-7; D possibly corresponds to TRBD2 (7 bases). Germline CDR1 is LNHDA and CDR2 is SQIVND (reference sequence). This CDR3 comprises 14 residues. Trimming left V 0 bases short and J 5 bases short, with 11 bases between. This CDR3 reads CASSIERGHDEQYF. The CDR3 DNA reads TGTGCCAGTAGTATAGAGCGGGGGCACGACGAGCAGTACTTC. Looking up the rest from reference TRBV19 and TRBJ2-7 gives the full variable domain: DGGITQSPKYLFRKEGQNVTLSCEQNLNHDAMYWYRQDPGQGLRLIYYSQIVNDFQKGDIAEGYSVSREKKESFPLTVTSAQKNPTAFYLCASSIERGHDEQYFGPGTRLTVT.